This T cell receptor beta chain originates from a study of cytomegalovirus exposure and HLA in healthy donors. Across the whole study: As an earlier analysis found, around 190 million T cells yielded approximately 110 million unique TCR beta sequences. Study conclusions and caveats: Previously analyzed data showed that most TCR beta V segments were productive at a frequency of about 87% or about 30%. In a later analysis, parvovirus B19, influenza, CMV and Epstein-Barr virus appeared linked to several top co-occurrence clusters.

The CDR3 has 15 amino acids. V was pared by 7 bases and J by 6 bases, with 10 bases of the junction left unmatched. The V gene's germline CDR1 is SGHTA and CDR2 FQGNSA. Points on this clone: Its antigen is as yet unknown.

The primer mix had 60 Vbeta and 13 Jbeta primers. Assay: immunoSEQ multiplex PCR; the TCRdb copy retains only in-frame clones and omits some. The sample lists over 150,000 clones; roughly 80% were seen once. The sequencing input was PBMCs. This sequence joins TRBV7-2 and TRBJ2-2, with 8 bases aligning to TRBD2. This clonotype was sampled from a woman in her 30s in good health and CMV-seropositive. The CDR3: CASNFQRGFAGELFF. CDR3 DNA: TGTGCCAGCAACTTCCAGCGGGGGTTTGCCGGGGAGCTGTTTTTT.